This T cell receptor (beta chain) was obtained from a study of PD-1 blockade in mismatch repair-deficient tumors. Study summary: All were previously treated, progressing patients with some twelve mismatch repair-deficient cancer types. Study results and limitations: After pembrolizumab, tumor-resident clones rose rapidly, then generally contracted before radiologic responses.

All patients were mismatch repair deficient, assessed by either PCR or immunohistochemistry. TCRs were sequenced from a few patients responding to pembrolizumab. Clones were sequenced by immunoSEQ multiplex PCR, and TCRdb holds only the in-frame ones, with some missing. The sample shows tens of thousands of clones, approximately 80% of them seen only once. Comment on this clone: Its antigen is undetermined.

Germline V gene lookup returns CDR1 SGHRS and CDR2 YFSETQ. Trimming left V 1 base short and J 0 bases short, with 11 bases between. The CDR3 is 16 amino acids. This clonotype originated in an adult with mismatch repair-deficient cancer. The sequences come from PBMCs, collected less than 7 weeks after starting pembrolizumab. The genes are TRBV5-1 and TRBJ2-1; a possible D gene is TRBD1 (6 bases). CDR3 coding DNA: TGCGCCAGCAGCTTGATCACAGGGACCTCCTACAATGAGCAGTTCTTC. It is translated as CASSLITGTSYNEQFF.